This TCR beta chain was sequenced in a study of blood T cell repertoires in COVID-19. Overall study context: Collection of acute and convalescent COVID-19 samples took place in the United States, Italy and Spain.

Per germline, CDR1 MGHRA and CDR2 YSYEKL. This CDR3 is built from 17 residues. The ends lost 4 bases at V and 3 bases at J; junction bases unmatched: 9. The authors' processing: Reference gene primer amplification yielded estimated nucleated cell counts. Assay used: immunoSEQ multiplex PCR; TCRdb lists only in-frame clones, some missing. Clonal size and the V and J genes are those of that table, whereas D and trimming came from the DNA. The repertoire holds some 100,000 clones, with about 82% as singletons. V is TRBV4-1 and J is TRBJ1-4; 9 positions agree with TRBD1. This sequence originates from a man aged 45-65 years with active or convalescent COVID-19. Sequences were obtained from peripheral blood. CDR3 sequence: CASSRTSQGASNEKLFF. The CDR3 DNA reads as TGCGCCAGCAGCCGCACTTCACAGGGGGCTTCTAATGAAAAACTGTTTTTT.